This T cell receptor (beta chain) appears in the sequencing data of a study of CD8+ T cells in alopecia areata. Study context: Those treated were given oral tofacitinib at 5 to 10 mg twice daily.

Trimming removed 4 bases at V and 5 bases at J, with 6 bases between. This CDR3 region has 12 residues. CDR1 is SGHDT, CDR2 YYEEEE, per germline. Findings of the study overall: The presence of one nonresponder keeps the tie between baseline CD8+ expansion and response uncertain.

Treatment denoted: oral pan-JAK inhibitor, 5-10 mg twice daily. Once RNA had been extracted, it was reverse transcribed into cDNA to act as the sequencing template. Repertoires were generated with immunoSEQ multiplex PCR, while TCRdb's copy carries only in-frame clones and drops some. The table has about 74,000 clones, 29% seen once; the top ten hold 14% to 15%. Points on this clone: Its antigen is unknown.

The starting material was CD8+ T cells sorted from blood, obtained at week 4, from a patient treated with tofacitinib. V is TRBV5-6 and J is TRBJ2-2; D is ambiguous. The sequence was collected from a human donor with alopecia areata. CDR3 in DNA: TGTGCCAGCAGCCAAGGGACCGGGGAGCTGTTTTTT. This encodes CASSQGTGELFF.